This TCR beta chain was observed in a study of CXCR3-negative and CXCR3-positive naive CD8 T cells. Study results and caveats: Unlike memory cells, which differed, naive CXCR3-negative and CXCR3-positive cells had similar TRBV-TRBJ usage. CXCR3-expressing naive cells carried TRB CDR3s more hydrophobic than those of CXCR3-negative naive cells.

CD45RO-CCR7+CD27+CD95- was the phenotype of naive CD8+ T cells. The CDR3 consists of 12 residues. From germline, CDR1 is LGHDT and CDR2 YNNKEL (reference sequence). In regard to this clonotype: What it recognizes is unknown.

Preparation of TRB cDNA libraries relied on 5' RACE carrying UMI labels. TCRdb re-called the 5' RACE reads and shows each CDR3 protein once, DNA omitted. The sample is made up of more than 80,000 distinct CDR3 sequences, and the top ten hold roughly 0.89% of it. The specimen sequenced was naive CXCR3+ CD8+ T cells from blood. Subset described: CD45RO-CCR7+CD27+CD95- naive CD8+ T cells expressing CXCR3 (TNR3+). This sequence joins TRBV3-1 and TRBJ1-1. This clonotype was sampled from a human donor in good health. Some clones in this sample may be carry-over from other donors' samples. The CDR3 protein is CASSQEGIEAFF. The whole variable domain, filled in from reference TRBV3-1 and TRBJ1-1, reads DTAVSQTPKYLVTQMGNDKSIKCEQNLGHDTMYWYKQDSKKFLKIMFSYNNKELIINETVPNRFSPKSPDKAHLNLHINSLELGDSAVYFCASSQEGIEAFFGQGTRLTVV.